Sequencing of this TCR beta chain was carried out in a study of T cell repertoires in cytomegalovirus infection. The overall study: The public TCR beta signatures pointed to both CMV infection and matching HLA type.

Whole-study findings and limits: Totalled public TCR beta family frequency picked out people who carried CMV plus the relevant HLA. The ex vivo response was dominated by HLA-C-restricted CMV-specific TCR beta clonotypes.

TCRdb itself ran the reads through MiXCR, one entry per CDR3 protein. The table shows hundreds of thousands of distinct CDR3 sequences, with about 33% occurring only once. This clonotype was observed at least ten times. The antigen remains unidentified. This CDR3 is 15 amino acids long. With V trimmed by 3 bases and J by 3 bases, 2 bases remained unmatched. Germline V gene lookup returns CDR1 SGHTA and CDR2 FQGNSA. The chain couples TRBV7-2 to TRBJ1-5; 10 nucleotides line up with TRBD1. This clonotype was obtained from a human donor in good health (CMV status not recorded). Some clones in this sample may be carry-over from other donors' samples. Source: cultured PBMCs, taken from culture after CMV antigen stimulation. The CDR3: CASSLRQGANQPQHF. The CDR3 DNA reads as TGTGCCAGCAGCTTGAGACAGGGGGCCAATCAGCCCCAGCATTTT.